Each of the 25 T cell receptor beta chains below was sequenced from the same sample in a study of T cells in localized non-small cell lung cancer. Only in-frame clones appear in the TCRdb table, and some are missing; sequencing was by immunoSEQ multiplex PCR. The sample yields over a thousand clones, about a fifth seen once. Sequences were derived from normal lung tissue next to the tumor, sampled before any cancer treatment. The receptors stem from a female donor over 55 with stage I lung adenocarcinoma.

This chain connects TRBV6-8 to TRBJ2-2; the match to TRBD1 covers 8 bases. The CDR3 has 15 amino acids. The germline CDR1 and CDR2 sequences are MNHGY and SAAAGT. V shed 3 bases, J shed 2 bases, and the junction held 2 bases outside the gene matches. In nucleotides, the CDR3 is TGTGCCAGCAGTTATCAGGGGGCAAACACCGGGGAGCTGTTTTTT. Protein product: CASSYQGANTGELFF.

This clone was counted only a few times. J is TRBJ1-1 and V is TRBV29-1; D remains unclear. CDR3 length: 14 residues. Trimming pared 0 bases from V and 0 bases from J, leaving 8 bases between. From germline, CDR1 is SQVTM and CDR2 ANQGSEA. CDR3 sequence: CSVEEGIMNTEAFF. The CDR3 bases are TGCAGCGTTGAAGAGGGCATTATGAACACTGAAGCTTTCTTT.

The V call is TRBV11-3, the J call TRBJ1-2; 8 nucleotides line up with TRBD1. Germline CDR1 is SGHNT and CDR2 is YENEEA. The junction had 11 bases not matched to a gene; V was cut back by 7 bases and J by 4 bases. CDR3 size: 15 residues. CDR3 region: CASTQQGGYGYGYTF. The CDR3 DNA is TGTGCCAGCACCCAACAGGGGGGTTACGGCTATGGCTACACCTTC.

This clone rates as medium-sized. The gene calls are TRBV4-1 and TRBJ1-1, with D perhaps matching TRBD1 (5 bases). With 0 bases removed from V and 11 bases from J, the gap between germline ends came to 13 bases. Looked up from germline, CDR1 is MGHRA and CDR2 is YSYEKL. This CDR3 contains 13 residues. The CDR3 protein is CASSQDMIGEAFF. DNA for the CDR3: TGCGCCAGCAGCCAAGATATGATAGGGGAGGCTTTCTTT.

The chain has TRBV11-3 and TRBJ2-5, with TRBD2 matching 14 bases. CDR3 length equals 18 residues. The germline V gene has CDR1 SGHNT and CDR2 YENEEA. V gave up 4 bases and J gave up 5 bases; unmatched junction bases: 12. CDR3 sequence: CASSSWTSGGPGRETQYF. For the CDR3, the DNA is TGTGCCAGCAGCTCGTGGACTAGCGGGGGGCCTGGGCGGGAGACCCAGTACTTC.

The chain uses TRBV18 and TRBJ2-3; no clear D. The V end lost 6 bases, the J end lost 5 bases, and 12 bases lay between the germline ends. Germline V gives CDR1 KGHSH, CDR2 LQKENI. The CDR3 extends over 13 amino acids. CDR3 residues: CASSSQTKDTQYF. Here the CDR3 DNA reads TGTGCCAGCTCGTCCCAGACCAAAGATACGCAGTATTTT.

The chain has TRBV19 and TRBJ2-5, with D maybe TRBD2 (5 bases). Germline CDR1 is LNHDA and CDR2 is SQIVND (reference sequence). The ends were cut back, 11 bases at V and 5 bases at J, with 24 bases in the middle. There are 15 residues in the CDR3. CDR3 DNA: TGTGCCTCATCGCGGGCGTCCCACCAGCGGGAGACCCAGTACTTC. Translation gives CASSRASHQRETQYF.

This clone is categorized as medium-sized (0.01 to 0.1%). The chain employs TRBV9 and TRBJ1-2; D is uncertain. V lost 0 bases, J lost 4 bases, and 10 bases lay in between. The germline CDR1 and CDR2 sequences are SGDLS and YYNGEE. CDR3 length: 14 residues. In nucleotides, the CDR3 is TGTGCCAGCAGCGTAGATCCGGAGGGCTATGGCTACACCTTC. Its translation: CASSVDPEGYGYTF. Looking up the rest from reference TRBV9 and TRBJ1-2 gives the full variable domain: DSGVTQTPKHLITATGQRVTLRCSPRSGDLSVYWYQQSLDQGLQFLIQYYNGEERAKGNILERFSAQQFPDLHSELNLSSLELGDSALYFCASSVDPEGYGYTFGSGTRLTVV.

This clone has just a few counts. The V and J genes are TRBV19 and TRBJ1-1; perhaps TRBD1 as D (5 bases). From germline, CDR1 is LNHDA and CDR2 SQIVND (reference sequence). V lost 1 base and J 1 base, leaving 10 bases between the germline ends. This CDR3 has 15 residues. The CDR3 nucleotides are TGTGCCAGTAGTATAGTTGGGGCAGGGAACACTGAAGCTTTCTTT. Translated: CASSIVGAGNTEAFF.

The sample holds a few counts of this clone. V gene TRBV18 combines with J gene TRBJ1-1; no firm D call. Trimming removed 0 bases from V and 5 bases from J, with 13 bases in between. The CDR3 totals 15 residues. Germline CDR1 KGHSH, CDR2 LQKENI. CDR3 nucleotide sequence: TGTGCCAGCTCACCACCGTCCTTGGGAGGGACTGAAGCTTTCTTT. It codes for CASSPPSLGGTEAFF.

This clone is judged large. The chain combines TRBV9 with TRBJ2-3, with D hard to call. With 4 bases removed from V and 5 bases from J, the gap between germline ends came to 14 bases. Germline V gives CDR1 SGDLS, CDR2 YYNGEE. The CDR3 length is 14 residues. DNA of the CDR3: TGTGCCAGCAGCCCATTATTCATGGGAGATACGCAGTATTTT. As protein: CASSPLFMGDTQYF.

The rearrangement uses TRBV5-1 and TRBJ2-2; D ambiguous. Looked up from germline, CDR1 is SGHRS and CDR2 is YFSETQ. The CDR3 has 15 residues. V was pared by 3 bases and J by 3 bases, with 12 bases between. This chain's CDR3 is CASSSLDIYTGELFF. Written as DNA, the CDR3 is TGCGCCAGCAGCTCCTTAGACATTTACACCGGGGAGCTGTTTTTT.

The CDR3 reads CASSYRGLGEQYF. Here the CDR3 DNA reads TGTGCCAGCAGTTACAGGGGACTGGGGGAGCAGTACTTC. V and J are TRBV28 and TRBJ2-7; the D gene is possibly TRBD1 (7 bases). The CDR3 sequence is 13 residues long. The V end lost 4 bases, the J end lost 7 bases, and 14 bases lay between the germline ends. Germline values: CDR1 MDHEN, CDR2 SYDVKM.

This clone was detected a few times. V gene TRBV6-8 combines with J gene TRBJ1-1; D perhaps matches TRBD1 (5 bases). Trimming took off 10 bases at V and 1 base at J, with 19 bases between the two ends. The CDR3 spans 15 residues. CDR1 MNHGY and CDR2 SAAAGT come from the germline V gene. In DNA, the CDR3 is TGTGCCATCAGAGCGGGAGAGGGGCGGAACACTGAAGCTTTCTTT. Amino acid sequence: CAIRAGEGRNTEAFF.

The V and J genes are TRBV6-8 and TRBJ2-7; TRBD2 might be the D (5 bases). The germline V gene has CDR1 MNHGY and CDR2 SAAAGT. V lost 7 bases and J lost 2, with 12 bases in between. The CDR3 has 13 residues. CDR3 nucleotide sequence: TGTGCCAGCACCAGGTGGGGAGCCTACGAGCAGTACTTC. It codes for CASTRWGAYEQYF.

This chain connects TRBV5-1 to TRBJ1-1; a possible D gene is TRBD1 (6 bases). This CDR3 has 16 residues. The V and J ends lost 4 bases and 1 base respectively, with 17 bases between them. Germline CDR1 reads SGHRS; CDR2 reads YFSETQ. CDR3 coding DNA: TGCGCCAGCAGCCTAACTCCTCACAGGGAGAACACTGAAGCTTTCTTT. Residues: CASSLTPHRENTEAFF.

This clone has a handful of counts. CDR3 DNA sequence: TGTGCCACCAGCAGAGATAGGGCGGGGGGGGACAATGAGCAGTTCTTC. It encodes CATSRDRAGGDNEQFF. This sequence joins TRBV15 and TRBJ2-1, with 9 bases that match TRBD2. The CDR3 sequence is 16 residues long. In germline, CDR1 is LNHNV, CDR2 YYDKDF (reference sequence). V was clipped by 0 bases and J by 5 bases; unmatched bases: 5.

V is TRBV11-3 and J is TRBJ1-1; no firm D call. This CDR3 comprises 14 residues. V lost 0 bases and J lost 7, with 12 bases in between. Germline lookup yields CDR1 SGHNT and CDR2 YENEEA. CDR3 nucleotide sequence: TGTGCCAGCAGCTTAGATATGTTGTCAGGTGAAGCTTTCTTT. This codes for CASSLDMLSGEAFF.

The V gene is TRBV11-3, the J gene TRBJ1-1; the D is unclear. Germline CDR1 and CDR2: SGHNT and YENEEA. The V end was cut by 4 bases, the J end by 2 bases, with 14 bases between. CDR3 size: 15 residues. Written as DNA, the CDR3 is TGTGCCAGCAGCTCTAGAGCAGGAATCAACACTGAAGCTTTCTTT. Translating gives CASSSRAGINTEAFF. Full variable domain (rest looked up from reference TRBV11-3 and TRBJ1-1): EAGVVQSPRYKIIEKKQPVAFWCNPISGHNTLYWYLQNLGQGPELLIRYENEEAVDDSQLPKDRFSAERLKGVDSTLKIQPAELGDSAVYLCASSSRAGINTEAFFGQGTRLTVV.

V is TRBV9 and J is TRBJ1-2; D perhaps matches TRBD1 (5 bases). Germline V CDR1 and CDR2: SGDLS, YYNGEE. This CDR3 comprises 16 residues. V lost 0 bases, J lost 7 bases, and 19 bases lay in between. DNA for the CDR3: TGTGCCAGCAGCGTAGCTGTTGGGGCGCGGGGTAGTGGCTACACCTTC. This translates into CASSVAVGARGSGYTF.

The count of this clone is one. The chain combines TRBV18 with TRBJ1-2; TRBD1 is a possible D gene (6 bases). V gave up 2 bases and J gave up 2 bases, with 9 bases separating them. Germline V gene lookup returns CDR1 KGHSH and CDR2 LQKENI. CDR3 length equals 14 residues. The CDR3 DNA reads TGTGCCAGCTCACCAGAAGGGGGGAACTATGGCTACACCTTC. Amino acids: CASSPEGGNYGYTF.

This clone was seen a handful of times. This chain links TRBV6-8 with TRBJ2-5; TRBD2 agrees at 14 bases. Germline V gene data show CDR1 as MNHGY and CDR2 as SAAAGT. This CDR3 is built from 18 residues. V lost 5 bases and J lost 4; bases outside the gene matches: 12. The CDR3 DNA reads TGTGCCAGCAGTCCTTCGACTAGCGGGGGGGCCTTTTCAGAGACCCAGTACTTC. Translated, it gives CASSPSTSGGAFSETQYF.

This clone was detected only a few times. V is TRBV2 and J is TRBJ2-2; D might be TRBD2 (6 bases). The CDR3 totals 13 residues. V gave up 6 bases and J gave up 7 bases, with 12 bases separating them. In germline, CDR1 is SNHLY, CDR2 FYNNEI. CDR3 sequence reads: CASRLGGYGELFF. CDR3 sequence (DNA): TGTGCCAGCAGACTTGGGGGGTACGGGGAGCTGTTTTTT.

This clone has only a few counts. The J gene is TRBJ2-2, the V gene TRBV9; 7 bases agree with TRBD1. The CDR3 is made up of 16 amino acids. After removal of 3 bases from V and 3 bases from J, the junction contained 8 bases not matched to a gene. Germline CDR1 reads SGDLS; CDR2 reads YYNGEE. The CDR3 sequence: CASSAGTAIYTGELFF. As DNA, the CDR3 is TGTGCCAGCAGCGCCGGGACAGCTATATACACCGGGGAGCTGTTTTTT. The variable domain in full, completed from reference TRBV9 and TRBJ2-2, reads DSGVTQTPKHLITATGQRVTLRCSPRSGDLSVYWYQQSLDQGLQFLIQYYNGEERAKGNILERFSAQQFPDLHSELNLSSLELGDSALYFCASSAGTAIYTGELFFGEGSRLTVL.

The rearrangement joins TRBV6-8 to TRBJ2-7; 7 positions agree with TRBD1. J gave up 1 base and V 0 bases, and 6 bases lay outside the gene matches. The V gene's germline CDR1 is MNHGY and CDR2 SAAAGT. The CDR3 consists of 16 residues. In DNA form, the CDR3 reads TGTGCCAGCAGTTACTCTCGAACAGGGGATTCCTACGAGCAGTACTTC. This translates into CASSYSRTGDSYEQYF.